The clone carrying this T cell receptor beta chain was detected only a few times. CDR3 size: 13 residues. With 2 bases removed from V and 6 bases from J, the gap between germline ends came to 8 bases. In the authors' methods: Estimation of nucleated cell counts was performed using reference gene primer amplification. TCRdb's table, derived via immunoSEQ multiplex PCR, lists solely in-frame clones and lacks some. The D gene and trimming were derived from the DNA, and the V and J assignments and clone size from that table. The repertoire includes about 280,000 clones, roughly 87% of them detected once, and 9.4% sits in the top ten. The record originates from a study of blood T cell repertoires in COVID-19. As for the study in general: Sites in the United States, Italy and Spain provided acute and convalescent COVID-19 samples. T cells, B-cell-depleted T cells, or PBMCs supplied cDNA or gDNA.

Sequences were obtained from peripheral blood. The sequence derives from a man aged 18 to 30 with active or convalescent COVID-19. The chain joins TRBV12-3 or TRBV12-4 to TRBJ1-5; no definite D call. For the CDR3, the DNA is TGTGCCAGCAGTTTAACACCCCCTCAGCCCCAGCATTTT. Residues: CASSLTPPQPQHF.